Described below is a single T cell receptor (beta chain) sequence and its context. The assay was immunoSEQ multiplex PCR, and TCRdb's table has in-frame clones only and misses some. Among about 87,000 clones listed, 90% to 95% were seen once. The sample belongs to a study of T cell changes during pregnancy in multiple sclerosis. The CDR3 has 12 residues. CDR1 is SGHNT and CDR2 is YYREEE in the germline V gene (reference sequence). With 4 bases removed from V and 3 bases from J, the gap between germline ends came to 7 bases. The sequence came from a female donor in good health, enrolled as a control in a pregnancy study. The source material was peripheral blood, sampled in the third trimester of pregnancy. The chain joins TRBV5-4 to TRBJ2-5; D gene ambiguous. CDR3: CASSNPEETQYF. The CDR3 bases are TGTGCCAGCAGCAACCCGGAAGAGACCCAGTACTTC.